This passage covers 29 T cell receptor beta chains from one sample sequenced in a study of shared clonotypes between healthy human individuals (dated by TCRdb to 2020 to 2021). CD8 naive samples were CD45RO-negative cells positively selected for CCR7, giving a CD45RA+CCR7+ population that excluded TemRA cells. The library came from the immunoSEQ multiplex PCR assay. TCRdb provides this immuneACCESS table in a form limited to in-frame rearrangements. Some clones are lacking; in checked studies, under half of them reflect an unresolved V gene, and why the rest are absent is not known. The sample includes approximately 2,000,000 clones, with 85% to 95% observed a single time. In total, the top ten clones hold approximately 1.7% of the sample. Material: naive CD8+ T cells from PBMCs. Read against the paper, the sample's cell subset or site label means: CD45RA+CCR7+. The receptors shown here come from a young man in good health. Some clones in this sample may be carry-over from other donors' samples.

Note on this clone: At one end, the junction sequence differs from germline, possibly due to a read error. The CDR3 is CASTPPDTLKTEAFF. As DNA, the CDR3 is TGTGCCAGCACCCCACCGGACACGCTGAAGACTGAAGCTTTCTTT. The chain joins TRBV7-9 to TRBJ1-1, with D possibly being TRBD1 (5 bases). Germline V CDR1 and CDR2: SEHNR, FQNEAQ (reference sequence). CDR3 length equals 15 residues.

The CDR3 is CASSNDYPGRRLNEQFF. The CDR3, as DNA: TGTGCCAGCAGCAACGACTATCCCGGGAGAAGGCTGAATGAGCAGTTCTTC. The chain joins TRBV21-1 to TRBJ2-1; the table's TRBD2 call for D was not verified on the DNA. TRBV21-1 is a known pseudogene. The CDR3 length is 17 residues.

The chain combines TRBV10-2 with TRBJ2-7, with TRBD1 matching over 7 bases. Germline-derived CDR1 and CDR2 are WSHSY and SAAADI. This CDR3 region has 15 residues. V dropped 6 bases and J dropped 0; count of bases not matched to a gene: 8. The CDR3 DNA sequence: TGCGCCAGCAGGGCCGGGACAGTGAGCTCCTACGAGCAGTACTTC. Translated: CASRAGTVSSYEQYF.

Remarks on this clone: Within the sample, other DNA sequences also encode this same CDR3. The chain carries TRBV4-1 and TRBJ2-3; D gene ambiguous. This CDR3 comprises 12 residues. With 1 base removed from V and 3 bases from J, the gap between germline ends came to 2 bases. The germline V gene encodes CDR1 MGHRA and CDR2 YSYEKL. In DNA, the CDR3 is TGCGCCAGCAGCCAAGTGACAGATACGCAGTATTTT. Its protein product is CASSQVTDTQYF.

This chain connects TRBV6-6 to TRBJ1-4; TRBD1 is a possible D gene (5 bases). The V end was cut by 6 bases, the J end by 5 bases, with 13 bases between. Germline values: CDR1 MNHNY, CDR2 SVGAGI (reference sequence). The CDR3 is 14 residues long. CDR3 DNA sequence: TGTGCCAGCAGAGCAGGCGACAGAAATGAAAAACTGTTTTTT. Residues: CASRAGDRNEKLFF.

The chain couples TRBV28 to TRBJ1-5; TRBD1 agrees at 7 bases. The germline CDR1 and CDR2 sequences are MDHEN and SYDVKM. J lost 0 bases, V lost 6 bases, and 5 bases had no gene match. There are 15 residues in the CDR3. The CDR3 loop reads CASRQQGNSNQPQHF. CDR3 in DNA: TGTGCCAGCAGACAACAGGGGAATAGCAATCAGCCCCAGCATTTT.

Notes on this clone: Other DNA sequences in this sample translate to the same CDR3. J is TRBJ1-3 and V is TRBV9, with D unclear. Germline V gene sequence: CDR1 SGDLS, CDR2 YYNGEE. The CDR3 covers 14 residues. Deletions cut 4 bases from V and 0 bases from J, with 8 bases between. The chain's CDR3 is CASSPTGSGNTIYF. DNA of the CDR3: TGTGCCAGCAGCCCAACGGGCTCTGGAAACACCATATATTTT.

The V call is TRBV6-5, the J call TRBJ2-1; perhaps TRBD2 as D (7 bases). The V gene's germline CDR1 is MNHEY and CDR2 SVGAGI. The V and J ends lost 6 bases and 8 bases respectively, with 20 bases between them. CDR3 length: 15 residues. Here the CDR3 reads CASSPTGGRVDEQFF. The DNA of the CDR3 is TGTGCCAGCAGCCCGACAGGAGGGAGGGTCGATGAGCAGTTCTTC.

The sample holds one count of this clone. The CDR3 region has the DNA TGTGCCAGCAGGCTAAGGACAGGGGGAGGAACCGGGGAGCTGTTTTTT. Its protein is CASRLRTGGGTGELFF. The chain carries TRBV5-4 and TRBJ2-2; 10 nucleotides agree with TRBD1. There are 16 residues in the CDR3. Germline V gives CDR1 SGHNT, CDR2 YYREEE (reference sequence). V was pared by 5 bases and J by 5 bases, with 9 bases of the junction left unmatched.

This clone has more than one count but fewer than ten. This rearrangement joins TRBV6-5 to TRBJ1-1, with TRBD1 as a possible D gene (5 bases). The CDR3 runs 14 residues. Trimming cost V 4 bases and J 4 bases, with 13 bases left between them. Germline V lookup: CDR1 MNHEY, CDR2 SVGAGI. CDR3 sequence reads: CASSSGSPGTEAFF. DNA of the CDR3: TGTGCCAGCAGTTCAGGGTCGCCAGGCACTGAAGCTTTCTTT.

The genes are TRBV10-2 and TRBJ1-3, with no clear D. Germline-derived CDR1 and CDR2 are WSHSY and SAAADI. The V end lost 4 bases, the J end lost 4 bases, and 2 bases lay between the germline ends. The CDR3 runs to 11 residues. Here the CDR3 reads CASSAGNTIYF. As DNA, the CDR3 is TGCGCCAGCAGTGCAGGAAACACCATATATTTT.

The chain links TRBV6-1 to TRBJ1-5; D gene uncertain. Germline V CDR1 and CDR2: MNHNS, SASEGT. Trimming shortened V by 4 bases and J by 0 bases, and 13 bases separated the two germline ends. The CDR3 extends over 16 amino acids. The DNA of the CDR3 is TGTGCCAGCAGTGCTGGTGACTGGTATAGCAATCAGCCCCAGCATTTT. Amino acid sequence: CASSAGDWYSNQPQHF.

The gene calls are TRBV27 and TRBJ2-5, with 9 positions matching TRBD1. After removal of 5 bases from V and 3 bases from J, the junction contained 10 bases not matched to a gene. Germline values: CDR1 MNHEY, CDR2 SMNVEV (reference sequence). The CDR3 length is 16 residues. CDR3 bases: TGTGCCAGCAGTCCTGGGGGACAGGGTAGGGAAGAGACCCAGTACTTC. Its protein is CASSPGGQGREETQYF.

This clone was detected once. This chain joins TRBV2 and TRBJ2-7; D ambiguous. Germline V gives CDR1 SNHLY, CDR2 FYNNEI. The CDR3 runs to 13 residues. The ends were cut back, 7 bases at V and 0 bases at J, with 10 bases in the middle. This CDR3 reads CASTGPSSYEQYF. For the CDR3, the DNA is TGTGCCAGCACTGGTCCTAGCTCCTACGAGCAGTACTTC.

The J gene is TRBJ1-1, the V gene TRBV9; D gene ambiguous. The CDR3 length is 17 residues. The V end was cut by 0 bases, the J end by 3 bases, with 18 bases between. Looked up from germline, CDR1 is SGDLS and CDR2 is YYNGEE. The CDR3 region is CASSVGGVWGFDTEAFF. The CDR3 DNA reads TGTGCCAGCAGCGTAGGTGGGGTGTGGGGTTTCGACACTGAAGCTTTCTTT.

J is TRBJ2-4 and V is TRBV2; 8 positions match TRBD2. Germline assignment: CDR1 SNHLY and CDR2 FYNNEI. The CDR3 has 15 residues. J lost 0 bases, V lost 6 bases, and 4 bases had no gene match. CDR3 protein: CASRGAGEAKNIQYF. The CDR3 DNA is TGTGCCAGCAGGGGAGCGGGAGAAGCCAAAAACATTCAGTACTTC.

Details on this clone: The sample has other DNA sequences that encode this CDR3 too. The genes are TRBV13 and TRBJ2-7, with TRBD2 matching over 12 bases. The germline V gene has CDR1 PRHDT and CDR2 FYEKMQ (reference sequence). The CDR3 is 15 amino acids. V shed 0 bases, J shed 5 bases, and the junction held 2 bases outside the gene matches. CDR3 region: CASSLGTSGSHEQYF. CDR3 sequence (DNA): TGTGCCAGCAGCTTAGGGACTAGCGGGAGTCACGAGCAGTACTTC. The whole variable domain, remainder taken from reference TRBV13 and TRBJ2-7, is AAGVIQSPRHLIKEKRETATLKCYPIPRHDTVYWYQQGPGQDPQFLISFYEKMQSDKGSIPDRFSAQQFSDYHSELNMSSLELGDSALYFCASSLGTSGSHEQYFGPGTRLTVT.

This chain connects TRBV14 to TRBJ2-7; 8 bases map to TRBD1. The length of the CDR3 is 14 residues. The J segment lost 6 bases and the V segment lost 0 bases, leaving 4 bases of the junction unmatched. CDR1 is SGHDN and CDR2 is FVKESK in the germline V gene. CDR3 coding DNA: TGTGCCAGCAGCCAAGATACCGACAGGGGCGAGCAGTACTTC. Translated, it gives CASSQDTDRGEQYF.

The chain couples TRBV11-2 to TRBJ2-5; D gene uncertain. From germline, CDR1 is SGHAT and CDR2 FQNNGV. V was cut by 0 bases and J by 4 bases, with 18 bases left in between. This CDR3 has 17 amino acids. CDR3 nucleotides: TGTGCCAGCAGCTTAGATTCACGACGGGTATTTGGAGAGACCCAGTACTTC. Its protein is CASSLDSRRVFGETQYF.

The chain employs TRBV11-2 and TRBJ2-3, with D perhaps matching TRBD1 or TRBD2 (5 bases each). The CDR3 length is 17 residues. Trimming removed 5 bases at V and 0 bases at J, with 18 bases between. The germline CDR1 and CDR2 sequences are SGHAT and FQNNGV. CDR3 coding DNA: TGTGCCAGCAGCACCCCAAAGAGGGGTGGGAGCACAGATACGCAGTATTTT. It translates to CASSTPKRGGSTDTQYF.

The chain joins TRBV27 to TRBJ2-6; 12 bases fit TRBD1. The CDR3 has 20 residues. Looked up from germline, CDR1 is MNHEY and CDR2 is SMNVEV (reference sequence). After removal of 5 bases from V and 5 bases from J, the junction contained 16 bases not matched to a gene. The DNA for the CDR3 is TGTGCCAGCAGTCCATGGATGGCCGGGACAGGGGGCACCAGGGCCAACGTCCTGACTTTC. Amino acid sequence: CASSPWMAGTGGTRANVLTF. Supplemented by reference TRBV27 and TRBJ2-6, the full variable domain reads EAQVTQNPRYLITVTGKKLTVTCSQNMNHEYMSWYRQDPGLGLRQIYYSMNVEVTDKGDVPEGYKVSRKEKRNFPLILESPSPNQTSLYFCASSPWMAGTGGTRANVLTFGAGSRLTVL.

This chain joins TRBV7-6 and TRBJ2-5; 8 bases agree with TRBD1. The germline V gene has CDR1 SGHVS and CDR2 FNYEAQ. This CDR3 has 17 residues. Trimming at V came to 1 base and at J to 4 bases, leaving 11 bases not matched to a gene. The DNA of the CDR3 is TGTGCCAGCAGCTTAGAAGGGACAGGAGGGAGAGGAGAGACCCAGTACTTC. Amino acid sequence: CASSLEGTGGRGETQYF. Full variable domain (remainder filled in from reference TRBV7-6 and TRBJ2-5): GAGVSQSPRYKVTKRGQDVALRCDPISGHVSLYWYRQALGQGPEFLTYFNYEAQQDKSGLPNDRFSAERPEGSISTLTIQRTEQRDSAMYRCASSLEGTGGRGETQYFGPGTRLLVL.

V gene TRBV27 combines with J gene TRBJ2-7, with D possibly TRBD2 on 6 matching bases. The CDR3 has 13 residues. The V gene's germline CDR1 is MNHEY and CDR2 SMNVEV (reference sequence). Trimming took 3 bases from V and 5 from J, leaving 11 bases between them. This CDR3 reads CASSFQTSHEQYF. Written as DNA, the CDR3 is TGTGCCAGCAGTTTTCAAACTAGCCACGAGCAGTACTTC.

V usage is TRBV6-5 and J usage is TRBJ2-7; no definite D call. Germline assignment: CDR1 MNHEY and CDR2 SVGAGI. The CDR3 totals 12 residues. The V end lost 5 bases, the J end lost 4 bases, and 9 bases lay between the germline ends. The CDR3 nucleotides read TGTGCCAGCAGTCAGACACCTTACGAGCAGTACTTC. It specifies CASSQTPYEQYF.

V usage is TRBV7-7 and J usage is TRBJ2-3; 9 positions agree with TRBD2. The trim removed 8 bases at V and 6 bases at J, leaving 12 bases unmatched. The CDR3 is 15 residues long. Looked up from germline, CDR1 is SSHAT and CDR2 is FNYEAQ (reference sequence). In DNA form, the CDR3 reads TGTGCCAGCGCGAGTGCGGGAGGGCCGGGGGATACGCAGTATTTT. This encodes CASASAGGPGDTQYF.

V usage is TRBV7-9 and J usage is TRBJ1-5, with TRBD1 as a possible D gene (6 bases). Trimming removed 5 bases at V and 2 bases at J, with 10 bases between. The CDR3 is 14 residues long. Looked up from germline, CDR1 is SEHNR and CDR2 is FQNEAQ (reference sequence). CDR3 sequence: CASSNRQGNQPQHF. The CDR3 DNA is TGTGCCAGCAGCAATCGACAGGGCAATCAGCCCCAGCATTTT. Filled out from reference TRBV7-9 and TRBJ1-5, the complete variable domain reads DTGVSQNPRHKITKRGQNVTFRCDPISEHNRLYWYRQTLGQGPEFLTYFQNEAQLEKSRLLSDRFSAERPKGSFSTLEIQRTEQGDSAMYLCASSNRQGNQPQHFGDGTRLSIL.

With respect to this clone: Other DNA sequences in this specimen translate into the identical CDR3. The CDR3 region has the DNA TGTGCCAGCAGTTCGACAGTTAACACTGAAGCTTTCTTT. It codes for CASSSTVNTEAFF. The gene calls are TRBV28 and TRBJ1-1, with D perhaps TRBD1 (5 bases). The germline V gene encodes CDR1 MDHEN and CDR2 SYDVKM. Between the trimmed V and J ends, which lost 4 bases and 2 bases, there was a span of 8 bases. The CDR3 runs to 13 residues.

This chain links TRBV5-4 with TRBJ1-1; 7 positions agree with TRBD1. V lost 0 bases and J lost 0; bases outside the gene matches: 14. The length of the CDR3 is 19 residues. CDR1 SGHNT and CDR2 YYREEE come from the germline V gene (reference sequence). CDR3 nucleotides: TGTGCCAGCAGCTTGGCGGTTGTCAGGGGGATAAGAATGAACACTGAAGCTTTCTTT. Translated: CASSLAVVRGIRMNTEAFF.

The chain is built from TRBV7-3 and TRBJ2-3; maybe TRBD1 (5 bases). Looked up from germline, CDR1 is SGHTA and CDR2 is FQGTGA. CDR3 length equals 13 residues. Trimming took 1 base from V and 6 from J, leaving 8 bases between them. The CDR3 loop reads CASSLSWGDTQYF. The DNA of the CDR3 is TGTGCCAGCAGCTTAAGTTGGGGCGATACGCAGTATTTT.